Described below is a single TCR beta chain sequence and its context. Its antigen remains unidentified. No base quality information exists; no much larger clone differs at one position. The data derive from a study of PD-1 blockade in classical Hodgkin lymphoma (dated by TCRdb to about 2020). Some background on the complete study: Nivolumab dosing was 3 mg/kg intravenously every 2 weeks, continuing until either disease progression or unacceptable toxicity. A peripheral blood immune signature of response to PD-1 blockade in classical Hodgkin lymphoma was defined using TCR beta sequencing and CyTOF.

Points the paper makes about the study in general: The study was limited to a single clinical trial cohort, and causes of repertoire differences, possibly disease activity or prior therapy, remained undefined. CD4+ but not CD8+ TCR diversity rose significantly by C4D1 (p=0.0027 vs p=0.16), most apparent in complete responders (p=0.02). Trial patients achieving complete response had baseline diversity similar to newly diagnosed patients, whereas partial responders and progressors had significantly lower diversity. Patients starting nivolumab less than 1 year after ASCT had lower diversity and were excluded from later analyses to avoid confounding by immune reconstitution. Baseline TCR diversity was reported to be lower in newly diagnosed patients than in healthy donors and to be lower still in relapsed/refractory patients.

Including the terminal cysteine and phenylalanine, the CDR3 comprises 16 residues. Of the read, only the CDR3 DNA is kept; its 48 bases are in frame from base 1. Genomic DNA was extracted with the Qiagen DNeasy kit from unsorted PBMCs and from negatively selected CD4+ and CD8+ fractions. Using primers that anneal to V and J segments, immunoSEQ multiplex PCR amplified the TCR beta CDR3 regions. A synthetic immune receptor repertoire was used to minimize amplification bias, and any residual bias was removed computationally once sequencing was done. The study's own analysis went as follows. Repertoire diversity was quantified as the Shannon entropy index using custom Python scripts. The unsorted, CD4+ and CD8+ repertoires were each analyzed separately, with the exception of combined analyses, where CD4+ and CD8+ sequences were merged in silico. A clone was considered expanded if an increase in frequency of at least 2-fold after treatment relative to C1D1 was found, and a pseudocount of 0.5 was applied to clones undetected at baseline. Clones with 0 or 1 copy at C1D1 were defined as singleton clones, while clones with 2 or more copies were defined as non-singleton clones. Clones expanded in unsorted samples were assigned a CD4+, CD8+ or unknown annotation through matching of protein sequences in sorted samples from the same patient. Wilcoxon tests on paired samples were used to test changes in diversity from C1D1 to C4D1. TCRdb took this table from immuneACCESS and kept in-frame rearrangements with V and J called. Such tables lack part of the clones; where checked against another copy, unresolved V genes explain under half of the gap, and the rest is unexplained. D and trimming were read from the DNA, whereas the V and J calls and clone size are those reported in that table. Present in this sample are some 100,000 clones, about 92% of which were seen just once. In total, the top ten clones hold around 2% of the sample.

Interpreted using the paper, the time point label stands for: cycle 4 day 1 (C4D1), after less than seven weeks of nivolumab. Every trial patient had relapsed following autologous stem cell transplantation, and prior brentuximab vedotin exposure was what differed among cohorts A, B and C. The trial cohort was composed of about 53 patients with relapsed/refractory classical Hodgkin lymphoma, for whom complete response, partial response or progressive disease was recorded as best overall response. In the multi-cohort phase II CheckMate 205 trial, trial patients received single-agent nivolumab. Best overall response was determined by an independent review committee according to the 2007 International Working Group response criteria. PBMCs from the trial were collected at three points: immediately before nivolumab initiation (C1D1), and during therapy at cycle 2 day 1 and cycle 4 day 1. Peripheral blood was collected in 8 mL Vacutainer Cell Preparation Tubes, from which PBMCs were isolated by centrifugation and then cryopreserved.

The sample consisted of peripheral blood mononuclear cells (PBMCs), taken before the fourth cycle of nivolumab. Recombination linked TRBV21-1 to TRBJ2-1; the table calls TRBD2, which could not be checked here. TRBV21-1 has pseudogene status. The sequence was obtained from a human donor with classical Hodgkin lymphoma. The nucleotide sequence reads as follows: TGTGCCAGCAGCGCCTACCAAGCGGGAGGGCCTTGTGAGCAGTTCTTC. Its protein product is CASSAYQAGGPCEQFF.